Following are 5 T cell receptor beta chains from one sample sequenced in a study of blood T cell repertoires in COVID-19. Assay: immunoSEQ multiplex PCR; the TCRdb copy retains only in-frame clones and omits some. Here the sample spans around 320,000 clones, 90% being singletons. The sample consisted of PBMCs or T cells enriched from blood (not recorded which). The receptors here all came from a woman in her 30s who had been exposed to COVID-19.

CDR3 sequence: CASSFDRFFRNTEAFF. The CDR3 coding sequence is TGTGCCAGCAGCTTCGACAGATTTTTCAGGAACACTGAAGCTTTCTTT. This sequence joins TRBV5-5 and TRBJ1-1; possible D gene TRBD1, 5 bases. V lost 2 bases to trimming and J lost 1 base, with 15 bases between them. The CDR3 covers 16 residues. Germline V gene data show CDR1 as SGHKS and CDR2 as YYEKEE (reference sequence).

V gene TRBV12-3 or TRBV12-4 combines with J gene TRBJ2-7; 7 positions agree with TRBD2. With 5 bases clipped from V and 4 bases from J, the junction kept 5 bases outside the gene matches. The CDR3 length is 13 residues. The CDR3 region is CASSRGRAYEQYF. The CDR3 coding sequence is TGTGCCAGCAGTCGAGGGAGGGCGTACGAGCAGTACTTC.

The chain recombines TRBV15 with TRBJ1-4, with 10 bases that match TRBD1. The CDR3 length is 16 residues. The J segment lost 6 bases and the V segment lost 5 bases, leaving 9 bases of the junction unmatched. Per germline, CDR1 LNHNV and CDR2 YYDKDF (reference sequence). The CDR3 here is CATSVYLGTGDEKLFF. The CDR3 bases are TGTGCCACCAGCGTATACCTCGGGACAGGGGATGAAAAACTGTTTTTT.

The chain links TRBV2 to TRBJ2-1, with D maybe TRBD2 (6 bases). The germline gives CDR1 SNHLY, CDR2 FYNNEI. V was shortened by 1 base and J by 6 bases, with 10 bases between the two germline ends. The CDR3 extends over 14 amino acids. The CDR3 nucleotides read TGTGCCAGCAGTGAAGAGGGAGCGGGCAATGAGCAGTTCTTC. This codes for CASSEEGAGNEQFF.

About this clone itself: Other DNA sequences in the sample encode the same CDR3. The rearrangement uses TRBV29-1 and TRBJ1-2; D is ambiguous. CDR3 length: 11 residues. Germline CDR1 is SQVTM and CDR2 is ANQGSEA. Trimming took 4 bases from V and 3 from J, leaving 6 bases between them. CDR3 sequence (DNA): TGCAGCGTTGGGCAGGACTATGGCTACACCTTC. Translated: CSVGQDYGYTF.